This T cell receptor (beta chain) was sequenced for a study of cytomegalovirus exposure and HLA in healthy donors. Overall study findings and caveats: Later analysis identified several of the most significant clusters that appeared linked to common viral pathogens. A later examination showed that TCR association rates differed by HLA locus, with DRB1 most and HLA-C fewest.

The study ran its PCR with 60 Vbeta and 13 Jbeta primers. The table came from immunoSEQ multiplex PCR; TCRdb's copy has only in-frame clones and leaves some out. The profile shows 170,000 or so clones, around 77% of them singletons. As concerns this clone: The target antigen is unknown.

Trimming took 2 bases from V and 5 from J, leaving 17 bases between them. The CDR3 has 15 residues. The V call is TRBV5-3, the J call TRBJ2-7; no clear D. TRBV5-3 is noted as an ORF with a role that remains uncertain. This clonotype was sampled from a woman in her forties or fifties in good health and CMV-seropositive. The sample comprised PBMCs. The DNA for the CDR3 is TGTGCCAGAAGCTTTGTTGGGCAGCCGCACGACGAGCAGTACTTC. It is translated as CARSFVGQPHDEQYF.